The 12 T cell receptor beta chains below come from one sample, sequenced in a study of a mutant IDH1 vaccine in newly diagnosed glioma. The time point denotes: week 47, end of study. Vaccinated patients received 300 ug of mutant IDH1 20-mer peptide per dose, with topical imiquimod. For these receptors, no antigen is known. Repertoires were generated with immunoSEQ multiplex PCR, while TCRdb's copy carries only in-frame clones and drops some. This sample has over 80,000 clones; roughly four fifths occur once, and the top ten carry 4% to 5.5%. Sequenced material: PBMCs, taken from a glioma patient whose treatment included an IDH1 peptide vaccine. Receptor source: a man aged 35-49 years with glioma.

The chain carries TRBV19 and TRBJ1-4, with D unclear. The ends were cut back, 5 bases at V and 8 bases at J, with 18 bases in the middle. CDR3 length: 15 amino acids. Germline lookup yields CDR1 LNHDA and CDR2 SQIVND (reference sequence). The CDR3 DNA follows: TGTGCCAGTAGTCCAACGGCAGTTTCGTGGGAAAAACTGTTTTTT. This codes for CASSPTAVSWEKLFF.

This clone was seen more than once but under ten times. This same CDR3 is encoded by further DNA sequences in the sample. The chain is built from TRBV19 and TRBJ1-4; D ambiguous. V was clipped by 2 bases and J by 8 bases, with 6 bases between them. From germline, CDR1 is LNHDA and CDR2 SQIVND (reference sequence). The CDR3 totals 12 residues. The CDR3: CASSIFGEKLFF. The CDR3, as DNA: TGTGCCAGTAGTATATTCGGAGAAAAACTGTTTTTT.

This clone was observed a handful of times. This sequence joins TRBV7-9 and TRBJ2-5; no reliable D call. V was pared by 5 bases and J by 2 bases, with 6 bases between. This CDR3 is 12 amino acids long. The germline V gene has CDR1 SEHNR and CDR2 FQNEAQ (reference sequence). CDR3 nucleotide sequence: TGTGCCAGCAGCCAGGTTCAAGAGACCCAGTACTTC. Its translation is CASSQVQETQYF.

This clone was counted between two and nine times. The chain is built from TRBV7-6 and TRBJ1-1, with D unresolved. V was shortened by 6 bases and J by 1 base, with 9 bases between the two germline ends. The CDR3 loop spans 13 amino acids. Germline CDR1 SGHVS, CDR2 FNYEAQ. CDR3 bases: TGTGCCAGCAGTCCCGTTCGGAACACTGAAGCTTTCTTT. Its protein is CASSPVRNTEAFF. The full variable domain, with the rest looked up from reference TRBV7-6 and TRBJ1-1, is GAGVSQSPRYKVTKRGQDVALRCDPISGHVSLYWYRQALGQGPEFLTYFNYEAQQDKSGLPNDRFSAERPEGSISTLTIQRTEQRDSAMYRCASSPVRNTEAFFGQGTRLTVV.

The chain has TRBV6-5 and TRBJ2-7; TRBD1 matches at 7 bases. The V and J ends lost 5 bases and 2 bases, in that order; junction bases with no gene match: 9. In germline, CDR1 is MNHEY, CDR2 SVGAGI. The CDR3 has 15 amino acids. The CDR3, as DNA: TGTGCCAGCAGTCGACAGGGCCTTGGGGCCTACGAGCAGTACTTC. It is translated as CASSRQGLGAYEQYF.

The CDR3 DNA reads TGTGCCAGCAGGGAGGCGGTGGGGGAGAGGTGGGATACGCAGTATTTT. It codes for CASREAVGERWDTQYF. The V gene is TRBV4-2, the J gene TRBJ2-3, with D perhaps TRBD1 or TRBD2 (5 bases each). With 6 bases removed from V and 6 bases from J, the gap between germline ends came to 22 bases. The germline V gene encodes CDR1 LGHNA and CDR2 YNFKEQ. The CDR3 sequence is 16 residues long.

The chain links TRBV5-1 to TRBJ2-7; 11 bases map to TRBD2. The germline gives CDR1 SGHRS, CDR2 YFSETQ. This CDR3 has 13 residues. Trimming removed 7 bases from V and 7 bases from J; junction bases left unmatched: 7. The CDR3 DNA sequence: TGCGCCAGCTCTAGCGGGGGGACCACAGAGCAGTACTTC. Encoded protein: CASSSGGTTEQYF.

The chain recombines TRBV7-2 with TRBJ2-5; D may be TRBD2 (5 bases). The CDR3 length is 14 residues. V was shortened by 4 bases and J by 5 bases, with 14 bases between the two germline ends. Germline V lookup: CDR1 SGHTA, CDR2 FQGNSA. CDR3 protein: CASSSPTNTETQYF. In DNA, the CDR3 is TGTGCCAGCAGCTCCCCGACTAATACCGAGACCCAGTACTTC.

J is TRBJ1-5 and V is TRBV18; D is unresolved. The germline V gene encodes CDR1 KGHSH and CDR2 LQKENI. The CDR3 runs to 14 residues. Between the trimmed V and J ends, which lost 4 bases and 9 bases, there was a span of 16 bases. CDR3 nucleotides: TGTGCCAGCTCACAAATCGAGGGCCCTTGGCCCCAGCATTTT. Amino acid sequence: CASSQIEGPWPQHF.

The CDR3 DNA sequence: TGTGCCTGGATCCGAGCAGGGGGTTACGAGCAGTACTTC. The encoded protein is CAWIRAGGYEQYF. This sequence joins TRBV30 and TRBJ2-7; the match to TRBD1 covers 7 bases. Germline CDR1 is GTSNPN and CDR2 is SVGIG (reference sequence). V gave up 4 bases and J gave up 4 bases; unmatched junction bases: 7. This CDR3 comprises 13 residues.

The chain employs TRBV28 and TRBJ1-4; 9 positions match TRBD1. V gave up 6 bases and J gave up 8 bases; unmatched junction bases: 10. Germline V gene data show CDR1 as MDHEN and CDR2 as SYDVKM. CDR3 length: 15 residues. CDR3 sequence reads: CASRPPGQGREKLFF. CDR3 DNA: TGTGCCAGCAGACCCCCGGGACAGGGCCGGGAAAAACTGTTTTTT.

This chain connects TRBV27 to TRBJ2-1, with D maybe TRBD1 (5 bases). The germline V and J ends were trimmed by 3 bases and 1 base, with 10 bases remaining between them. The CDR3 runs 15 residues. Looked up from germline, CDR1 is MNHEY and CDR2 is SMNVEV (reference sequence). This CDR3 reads CASSFKGRSYNEQFF. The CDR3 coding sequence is TGTGCCAGCAGTTTCAAGGGGCGATCCTACAATGAGCAGTTCTTC.